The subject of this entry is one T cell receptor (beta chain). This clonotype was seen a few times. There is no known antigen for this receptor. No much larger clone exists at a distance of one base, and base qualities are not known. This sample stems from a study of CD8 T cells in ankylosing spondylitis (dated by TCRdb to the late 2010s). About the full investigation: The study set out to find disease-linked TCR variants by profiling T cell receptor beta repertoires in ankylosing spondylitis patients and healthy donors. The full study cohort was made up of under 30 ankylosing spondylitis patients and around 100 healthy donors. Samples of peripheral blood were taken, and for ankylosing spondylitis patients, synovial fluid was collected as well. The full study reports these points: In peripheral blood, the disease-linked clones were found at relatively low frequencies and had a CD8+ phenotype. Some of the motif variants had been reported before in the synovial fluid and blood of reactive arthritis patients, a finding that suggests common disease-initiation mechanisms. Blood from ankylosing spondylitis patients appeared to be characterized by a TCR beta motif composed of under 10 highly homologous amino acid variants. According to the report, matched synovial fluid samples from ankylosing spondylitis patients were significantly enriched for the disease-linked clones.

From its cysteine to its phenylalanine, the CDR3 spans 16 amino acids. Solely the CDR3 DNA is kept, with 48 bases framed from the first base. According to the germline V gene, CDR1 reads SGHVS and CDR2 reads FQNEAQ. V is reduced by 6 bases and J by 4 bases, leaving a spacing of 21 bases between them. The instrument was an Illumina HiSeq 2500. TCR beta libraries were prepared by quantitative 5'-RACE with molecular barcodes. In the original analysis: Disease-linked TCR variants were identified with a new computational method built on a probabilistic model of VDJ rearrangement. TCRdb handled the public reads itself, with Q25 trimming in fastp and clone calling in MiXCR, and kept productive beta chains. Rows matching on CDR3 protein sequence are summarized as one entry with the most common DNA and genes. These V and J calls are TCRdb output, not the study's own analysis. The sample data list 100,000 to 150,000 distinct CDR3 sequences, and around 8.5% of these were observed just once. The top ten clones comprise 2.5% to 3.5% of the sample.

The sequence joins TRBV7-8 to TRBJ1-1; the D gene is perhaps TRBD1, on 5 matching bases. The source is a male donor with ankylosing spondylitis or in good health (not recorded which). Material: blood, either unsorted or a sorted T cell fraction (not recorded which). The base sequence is TGTGCCAGCAGGCCCTTGCGGGGGGTGGGAGGCACTGAAGCTTTCTTT. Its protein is CASRPLRGVGGTEAFF.